This TCR beta chain was observed in a study of CD8+CD57+ T cells in acquired aplastic anemia. Only patients with CD8+CD57+ cell expansion on flow cytometry were chosen for sequencing. The CDR3 covers 12 residues. V was clipped by 5 bases and J by 6 bases, with 13 bases between them. CDR1 is DFQATT, CDR2 SNEGSKA, per germline (reference sequence). Template material for TCR beta VDJ and CDR3 profiling consisted of genomic DNA. TCRdb reprocessed the reads with MiXCR, giving one entry per CDR3 protein. The sample lists about 120,000 distinct CDR3 sequences; 45% to 60% were seen once. This chain uses TRBV20-1 with TRBJ1-2; tentatively, D is TRBD1 (5 bases). This clonotype was sampled from a human donor with aplastic anemia. Sequencing was done on a sample of sorted CD4+, CD8+, or CD8+CD57+ T cells (not recorded which) from PBMCs. Here the CDR3 DNA reads TGCAGTGCTGTACAGGAAGCCGATGGCTACACCTTC. Translating gives CSAVQEADGYTF.